This TCR beta chain was recovered during a study of blood T cell repertoires in COVID-19. About the study: COVID-19 samples from acute and convalescent phases originated in the United States, Italy and Spain. PBMCs, B-cell-depleted T cells, or T cells were the source of the cDNA or gDNA that made up the material.

This clone was detected only once. Per the original data handling: The assay estimated nucleated cells by amplifying reference gene primers. TCRdb keeps only in-frame clones here, not all; method: immunoSEQ multiplex PCR. V, J and clone size are those of that table, while D and trimming were read from the DNA. Counted here are around 200,000 clones, more than 75% occurring once; the ten biggest clones make up 5% to 6.5%. J gave up 1 base and V 2 bases, and 0 bases lay outside the gene matches. The CDR3 is 16 residues long. Germline CDR1 and CDR2: KGHSH and LQKENI. The V gene is TRBV18, the J gene TRBJ2-4, with 12 positions matching TRBD2. Source material: peripheral blood. The origin of this receptor is an elderly man with acute or convalescent COVID-19. The CDR3 reads CASSPGLAGAKNIQYF. CDR3 coding DNA: TGTGCCAGCTCACCAGGACTAGCGGGGGCCAAAAACATTCAGTACTTC.